Presented here are 27 T cell receptor beta chains from one specimen sequenced in a study of cytomegalovirus exposure and HLA in healthy donors. Assay used: immunoSEQ multiplex PCR; TCRdb lists only in-frame clones, some missing. The repertoire holds 130,000 to 150,000 clones, with almost 90% as singletons. Sequencing was done on a sample of PBMCs. The origin of the receptors is a young woman in good health and CMV-seropositive.

The J gene is TRBJ1-6, the V gene TRBV5-1, with TRBD1 matching 7 bases. Germline CDR1 and CDR2: SGHRS and YFSETQ. The CDR3 consists of 15 residues. After removal of 6 bases from V and 9 bases from J, the junction contained 12 bases not matched to a gene. The DNA for the CDR3 is TGCGCCAGCACCCCCAGTCCGGGACAGATTTCACCCCTCCACTTT. It yields the protein CASTPSPGQISPLHF.

The J gene is TRBJ2-3, the V gene TRBV5-1, with TRBD2 as a possible D gene (5 bases). The CDR3 has 15 amino acids. V dropped 2 bases and J dropped 6 bases, with 16 bases sitting between them. Germline V gene data show CDR1 as SGHRS and CDR2 as YFSETQ. CDR3 DNA sequence: TGCGCCAGCAGCTTAATGGGCGGGTTAATCGATACGCAGTATTTT. Its translation: CASSLMGGLIDTQYF.

V is TRBV6-1 and J is TRBJ1-3; D may be TRBD1 (6 bases). This CDR3 has 15 residues. V lost 8 bases and J lost 4, with 18 bases in between. CDR1 is MNHNS and CDR2 is SASEGT in the germline V gene. CDR3 in amino acids: CASVNREVLGNTIYF. Here the CDR3 DNA reads TGTGCCAGCGTCAACAGGGAAGTTTTGGGAAACACCATATATTTT.

This sequence joins TRBV5-4 and TRBJ2-1, with 11 bases that match TRBD2. Per the germline V gene, CDR1 is SGHNT and CDR2 is YYREEE (reference sequence). This CDR3 has 17 amino acids. The J segment lost 3 bases and the V segment lost 0 bases, leaving 5 bases of the junction unmatched. CDR3 bases: TGTGCCAGCAGCTTGGGTAGCGGGGGGGCCATCTACAATGAGCAGTTCTTC. The encoded protein is CASSLGSGGAIYNEQFF.

The chain employs TRBV29-1 and TRBJ2-6; D is ambiguous. The ends were cut back, 4 bases at V and 0 bases at J, with 4 bases in the middle. This CDR3 region has 13 residues. Germline V lookup: CDR1 SQVTM, CDR2 ANQGSEA. CDR3 in DNA: TGCAGCGTTGCTAGCTCTGGGGCCAACGTCCTGACTTTC. Translated: CSVASSGANVLTF.

The chain is built from TRBV5-6 and TRBJ2-3; 10 nucleotides match TRBD2. The germline V gene has CDR1 SGHDT and CDR2 YYEEEE. This CDR3 comprises 17 residues. V was clipped by 1 base and J by 2 bases; unmatched bases: 7. The CDR3 is CASSLRLAGGITDTQYF. The CDR3 bases are TGTGCCAGCAGCTTGAGGTTAGCGGGAGGCATCACAGATACGCAGTATTTT.

The chain uses TRBV6-1 and TRBJ1-3, with TRBD1 matching over 7 bases. V gave up 4 bases and J gave up 0 bases; unmatched junction bases: 3. The CDR3 is made up of 15 amino acids. Per the germline V gene, CDR1 is MNHNS and CDR2 is SASEGT. The CDR3 here is CASSVWDSSGNTIYF. The CDR3 DNA is TGTGCCAGCAGTGTATGGGACAGCTCTGGAAACACCATATATTTT.

This clone was counted between two and nine times. J is TRBJ1-2 and V is TRBV28, with D unclear. Germline V gene data show CDR1 as MDHEN and CDR2 as SYDVKM. The CDR3 covers 11 residues. Between the trimmed V and J ends, which lost 2 bases and 7 bases, there was a span of 5 bases. The CDR3 reads CASSLSRGYTF. DNA for the CDR3: TGTGCCAGCAGTTTAAGCCGTGGCTACACCTTC.

This clone appeared a single time. The V and J genes are TRBV5-6 and TRBJ2-4; 9 bases fit TRBD1. Trimming took 4 bases from V and 6 from J; bases not matched to a gene: 8. The CDR3 has 15 amino acids. CDR1 is SGHDT and CDR2 is YYEEEE in the germline V gene. The CDR3 spells CASSVEVGQGNIQYF. The CDR3 bases are TGTGCCAGCAGCGTAGAAGTGGGACAGGGAAACATTCAGTACTTC.

The chain couples TRBV19 to TRBJ1-4; D perhaps matches TRBD1 (5 bases). V lost 3 bases and J lost 5, with 19 bases in between. The CDR3 has 17 amino acids. Germline CDR1 LNHDA, CDR2 SQIVND (reference sequence). CDR3 region: CASSMVRAGTENEKLFF. The CDR3 nucleotides are TGTGCCAGTAGTATGGTTCGGGCCGGGACTGAGAATGAAAAACTGTTTTTT.

The V call is TRBV30, the J call TRBJ2-4; 10 nucleotides agree with TRBD2. J gave up 12 bases and V 0 bases, and 11 bases lay outside the gene matches. There are 15 residues in the CDR3. Germline CDR1 GTSNPN, CDR2 SVGIG (reference sequence). The CDR3 bases are TGTGCCTGGAGTGTAAACTGGGTAGCGGGGGGATATCAGTACTTC. It specifies CAWSVNWVAGGYQYF.

The V gene is TRBV11-3, the J gene TRBJ2-1; 9 bases match TRBD2. The CDR3 runs to 17 residues. Losses at the gene ends were 0 bases for V and 9 bases for J; bases not matched to a gene: 12. Germline CDR1 reads SGHNT; CDR2 reads YENEEA. The CDR3 protein is CASSLDDGTSFSGEQFF. The CDR3 DNA follows: TGTGCCAGCAGCTTAGATGACGGGACTAGCTTTTCCGGTGAGCAGTTCTTC.

V usage is TRBV5-4 and J usage is TRBJ1-2; D may be TRBD1 (5 bases). In germline, CDR1 is SGHNT, CDR2 YYREEE (reference sequence). Trimming removed 4 bases at V and 7 bases at J, with 17 bases between. The CDR3 has 14 residues. DNA for the CDR3: TGTGCCAGCAGCCCAAAGGACAACCGTGGTGGCTACACCTTC. Its protein product is CASSPKDNRGGYTF.

The chain combines TRBV9 with TRBJ2-3; tentatively, D is TRBD2 (5 bases). Germline CDR1 SGDLS, CDR2 YYNGEE. This CDR3 region has 13 residues. V lost 4 bases and J lost 10, with 16 bases in between. CDR3 nucleotides: TGTGCCAGCAGCCTCAGACGAGGGTCTGCGCAGTATTTT. This codes for CASSLRRGSAQYF.

This clone appeared a few times. This chain connects TRBV28 to TRBJ2-7; TRBD2 matches 7 bases. There are 15 residues in the CDR3. The germline CDR1 and CDR2 sequences are MDHEN and SYDVKM. Unmatched junction bases numbered 12, after V lost 7 bases and J lost 3 bases. CDR3 residues: CASTPGSSGNYEQYF. The CDR3 coding sequence is TGTGCCAGCACCCCTGGATCTAGCGGAAACTACGAGCAGTACTTC.

CDR3 DNA: TGTGCCAGCAGCCCGACTAGCGGGGGCAACAATGAGCAGTTCTTC. Its protein is CASSPTSGGNNEQFF. The genes are TRBV4-2 and TRBJ2-1; 12 nucleotides line up with TRBD2. Germline V CDR1 and CDR2: LGHNA, YNFKEQ. CDR3 length: 15 residues. Trimming took 4 bases from V and 5 from J; bases not matched to a gene: 3.

V gene TRBV4-2 combines with J gene TRBJ2-3; TRBD2 agrees at 8 bases. Germline V gives CDR1 LGHNA, CDR2 YNFKEQ. The CDR3 is made up of 16 amino acids. With V trimmed by 1 base and J by 0 bases, 3 bases remained unmatched. The CDR3 bases are TGTGCCAGCAGCCAAGGACTAGCGTCTAGCACAGATACGCAGTATTTT. As protein: CASSQGLASSTDTQYF.

In its sample, this clone was seen a few times. V is TRBV6-5 and J is TRBJ1-5; possibly TRBD1 for D (6 bases). With 5 bases removed from V and 2 bases from J, the gap between germline ends came to 10 bases. Looked up from germline, CDR1 is MNHEY and CDR2 is SVGAGI. CDR3 length equals 14 residues. Here the CDR3 DNA reads TGTGCCAGCAGTCGTCGACAGGGCAATCAGCCCCAGCATTTT. Translation: CASSRRQGNQPQHF.

This chain joins TRBV6-6 and TRBJ2-5; 8 nucleotides agree with TRBD1. The length of the CDR3 is 16 residues. Germline values: CDR1 MNHNY, CDR2 SVGAGI (reference sequence). V was clipped by 1 base and J by 1 base; unmatched bases: 5. DNA of the CDR3: TGTGCCAGCAGTTACTTCGCAGGACAGGGCCAAGAGACCCAGTACTTC. Protein product: CASSYFAGQGQETQYF.

V and J are TRBV28 and TRBJ2-2; 9 bases match TRBD1. CDR1 is MDHEN and CDR2 is SYDVKM in the germline V gene. The CDR3 is made up of 17 amino acids. V lost 4 bases, J lost 0 bases, and 6 bases stayed unmatched. CDR3 protein: CASSSPGQGPNTGELFF. The CDR3 nucleotides read TGTGCCAGCAGTTCCCCGGGACAGGGACCGAACACCGGGGAGCTGTTTTTT.

The genes are TRBV10-1 and TRBJ1-6, with 8 bases that match TRBD1. With V trimmed by 0 bases and J by 4 bases, 8 bases remained unmatched. Per germline, CDR1 WNHNN and CDR2 SYGVQD (reference sequence). The CDR3 consists of 18 residues. This CDR3 reads CASSESTRQGIYNSPLHF. CDR3 DNA sequence: TGCGCCAGCAGTGAGTCCACGAGACAGGGGATTTATAATTCACCCCTCCACTTT.

This sequence joins TRBV7-8 and TRBJ1-1, with D hard to call. The CDR3 has 16 amino acids. The germline V gene has CDR1 SGHVS and CDR2 FQNEAQ. V lost 2 bases, J lost 7 bases, and 20 bases lay in between. CDR3 coding DNA: TGTGCCAGCAGCTTACGTTGGGCCCCAATCCTCAATGAAGCTTTCTTT. This translates into CASSLRWAPILNEAFF.

This rearrangement joins TRBV9 to TRBJ2-1, with 7 bases lining up with TRBD1. This CDR3 spans 15 amino acids. V shed 5 bases, J shed 0 bases, and the junction held 5 bases outside the gene matches. The germline gives CDR1 SGDLS, CDR2 YYNGEE. The CDR3 region is CASSDGTASYNEQFF. The CDR3 DNA reads as TGTGCCAGCAGTGACGGGACAGCCTCCTACAATGAGCAGTTCTTC.

The CDR3 bases are TGTGCCAGCAGTTACTCGCTGCTAGCGGTTAATGAGCAGTTCTTC. Its protein product is CASSYSLLAVNEQFF. The chain carries TRBV6-5 and TRBJ2-1; 7 nucleotides match TRBD2. With V trimmed by 0 bases and J by 7 bases, 6 bases remained unmatched. This CDR3 is 15 amino acids long. Germline values: CDR1 MNHEY, CDR2 SVGAGI.

The gene calls are TRBV10-3 and TRBJ2-1, with TRBD2 matching over 10 bases. There are 16 residues in the CDR3. The V and J ends lost 5 bases and 4 bases, in that order; junction bases with no gene match: 8. Germline loops: CDR1 ENHRY, CDR2 SYGVKD. CDR3 protein: CAISISGGASYNEQFF. The CDR3 DNA sequence: TGTGCCATCAGTATAAGCGGGGGGGCTTCTTACAATGAGCAGTTCTTC.

The chain combines TRBV10-3 with TRBJ1-5, with a weak D call TRBD1 (6 bases). CDR1 is ENHRY and CDR2 is SYGVKD in the germline V gene. The germline V and J ends were trimmed by 10 bases and 5 bases, with 12 bases remaining between them. This CDR3 region has 12 residues. The CDR3 protein is CATRTADQPQHF. The CDR3 nucleotides are TGTGCCACAAGGACAGCAGATCAGCCCCAGCATTTT.

This clone was counted a single time. The V and J genes are TRBV18 and TRBJ2-2; D is perhaps TRBD2 (5 bases). This CDR3 has 17 amino acids. CDR1 and CDR2 from the germline V gene are KGHSH and LQKENI. V lost 1 base and J 0 bases, leaving 12 bases between the germline ends. The CDR3 coding sequence is TGTGCCAGCTCACCACAGGGCGCTAGCCCGAACACCGGGGAGCTGTTTTTT. Protein: CASSPQGASPNTGELFF. Together with reference TRBV18 and TRBJ2-2, the CDR3 gives the full variable domain: NAGVMQNPRHLVRRRGQEARLRCSPMKGHSHVYWYRQLPEEGLKFMVYLQKENIIDESGMPKERFSAEFPKEGPSILRIQQVVRGDSAAYFCASSPQGASPNTGELFFGEGSRLTVL.